This note documents a single T cell receptor (beta chain) sequence. Antigen unknown. The record originates from a study of graft-versus-host responses after intestinal transplantation. Study-level results: Researchers found GvH clones in recipient marrow, and some showed up first in ileum or blood.

This CDR3 has 15 amino acids. Germline V CDR1 and CDR2: SGHDN, FVKESK. The V gene end was trimmed by 1 base and the J gene end by 10 bases; junction bases not matched to a gene: 5. Assay used: immunoSEQ multiplex PCR; TCRdb lists only in-frame clones, some missing. The table has some 88,000 clones, under 95% seen once. The chain employs TRBV14 and TRBJ1-6, with 9 nucleotides matching TRBD1. The TCR comes from a human donor who received an intestinal transplant. Sequenced material: unstimulated CD8+ T cells sorted from spleen or lymph node cells, taken before intestinal transplant. CDR3 sequence: CASSQGGTGYSPLHF. The CDR3 DNA follows: TGTGCCAGCAGCCAAGGGGGGACAGGGTACTCACCCCTCCACTTT.